What follows are 19 T cell receptor beta chains derived from one specimen sequenced in a study of T cell responses to AZD1222 COVID-19 vaccine. Sequencing used immunoSEQ multiplex PCR; TCRdb keeps in-frame clones, though not all of them. The sample has roughly 100,000 clones; 80% to 95% are singletons. Sequencing used peripheral blood, obtained on day 0 of AZD1222 vaccination. The receptors originated from an adult in good health.

This clone occurred a few times. This rearrangement joins TRBV27 to TRBJ1-4; D gene unclear. The CDR3 extends over 13 amino acids. Germline assignment: CDR1 MNHEY and CDR2 SMNVEV (reference sequence). Trimming took 2 bases from V and 5 from J, leaving 6 bases between them. The CDR3 loop is CASSLRRNEKLFF. The CDR3 coding sequence is TGTGCCAGCAGTTTACGGCGGAATGAAAAACTGTTTTTT.

V usage is TRBV25-1 and J usage is TRBJ1-5; possible D gene TRBD1, 5 bases. CDR1 is MGHDK and CDR2 is SYGVNS in the germline V gene. This CDR3 spans 14 amino acids. V shed 4 bases and J shed 0 bases, with 7 bases lying between them. CDR3 nucleotide sequence: TGTGCCAGCAGTGGGGACCCTAGCAATCAGCCCCAGCATTTT. Amino acid sequence: CASSGDPSNQPQHF. The full variable domain, completed using reference TRBV25-1 and TRBJ1-5, is EADIYQTPRYLVIGTGKKITLECSQTMGHDKMYWYQQDPGMELHLIHYSYGVNSTEKGDLSSESTVSRIRTEHFPLTLESARPSHTSQYLCASSGDPSNQPQHFGDGTRLSIL.

This chain connects TRBV19 to TRBJ1-5; D remains ambiguous. V was trimmed by 6 bases and J by 7 bases, leaving 22 bases between them. The CDR3 consists of 16 residues. Germline loops: CDR1 LNHDA, CDR2 SQIVND (reference sequence). CDR3 residues: CASSPYARSSEQPQHF. The CDR3 coding sequence is TGTGCCAGTAGCCCATACGCACGGAGTTCGGAGCAGCCCCAGCATTTT.

The CDR3 is CASIWGTANQPQHF. DNA of the CDR3: TGTGCCAGCATCTGGGGGACAGCTAATCAGCCCCAGCATTTT. The genes are TRBV28 and TRBJ1-5; 7 bases fit TRBD1. Germline CDR1 is MDHEN and CDR2 is SYDVKM. The CDR3 contains 14 residues. V gave up 7 bases and J gave up 4 bases; unmatched junction bases: 7.

This chain links TRBV18 with TRBJ1-5; D ambiguous. The V and J ends lost 6 bases and 1 base respectively, with 10 bases between them. Looked up from germline, CDR1 is KGHSH and CDR2 is LQKENI. This CDR3 region has 14 residues. The CDR3 protein is CASSPQGSNQPQHF. CDR3 in DNA: TGTGCCAGCTCCCCCCAAGGAAGCAATCAGCCCCAGCATTTT.

CDR3 in amino acids: CASSEDRDNYGYTF. DNA for the CDR3: TGTGCCAGCAGTGAAGACAGGGACAACTATGGCTACACCTTC. V and J are TRBV2 and TRBJ1-2; TRBD1 is a possible D gene (6 bases). The germline gives CDR1 SNHLY, CDR2 FYNNEI. The CDR3 extends over 14 amino acids. Trimming stripped 1 base from V and 2 bases from J, with 8 bases between.

The chain combines TRBV5-1 with TRBJ2-5; TRBD2 matches at 10 bases. The CDR3 is made up of 15 amino acids. After removal of 3 bases from V and 3 bases from J, the junction contained 5 bases not matched to a gene. Germline V lookup: CDR1 SGHRS, CDR2 YFSETQ. As DNA, the CDR3 is TGCGCCAGCAGCTCTCAGGGGACTAGCGAAGAGACCCAGTACTTC. It codes for CASSSQGTSEETQYF.

The rearrangement joins TRBV2 to TRBJ1-6; a possible D gene is TRBD1 (6 bases). The CDR3 has 14 amino acids. Trimming left V 3 bases short and J 6 bases short, with 9 bases between. Germline CDR1 reads SNHLY; CDR2 reads FYNNEI. Here the CDR3 DNA reads TGTGCCAGCAGTGAGATACAGGGTAATTCACCCCTCCACTTT. It codes for CASSEIQGNSPLHF.

This chain links TRBV16 with TRBJ2-1; D remains unclear. CDR3 length equals 18 residues. Germline V gene sequence: CDR1 KGHSY, CDR2 FQNENV. V shed 0 bases and J shed 0 bases, with 15 bases lying between them. The CDR3 sequence is CASSQSHPKSYSYNEQFF. In nucleotides, the CDR3 is TGTGCCAGCAGCCAATCCCACCCCAAAAGCTACTCCTACAATGAGCAGTTCTTC.

The chain employs TRBV6-5 and TRBJ2-7, with D perhaps matching TRBD1 or TRBD2 (5 bases each). Between the trimmed V and J ends, which lost 2 bases and 2 bases, there was a span of 13 bases. In germline, CDR1 is MNHEY, CDR2 SVGAGI. CDR3 size: 15 residues. The CDR3 bases are TGTGCCAGCAGTTACGGGGTCGGGGCGGCCTACGAGCAGTACTTC. Protein sequence: CASSYGVGAAYEQYF.

This chain connects TRBV7-9 to TRBJ2-5; D is unresolved. V lost 5 bases to trimming and J lost 4 bases, with 17 bases between them. The CDR3 totals 15 residues. Germline-derived CDR1 and CDR2 are SEHNR and FQNEAQ (reference sequence). The DNA of the CDR3 is TGTGCCAGCAGCCCGAATACCCTCTCAGGAGAGACCCAGTACTTC. Amino acid sequence: CASSPNTLSGETQYF.

V gene TRBV4-2 combines with J gene TRBJ1-5; a weak D match, TRBD1 (6 bases). The CDR3 spans 16 residues. The V end lost 1 base, the J end lost 0 bases, and 10 bases lay between the germline ends. Per the germline V gene, CDR1 is LGHNA and CDR2 is YNFKEQ. DNA for the CDR3: TGTGCCAGCAGCCAAGGTTACAGGGCTAGCAATCAGCCCCAGCATTTT. Protein sequence: CASSQGYRASNQPQHF.

J is TRBJ2-7 and V is TRBV9, with TRBD1 identical over 11 bases. Trimming cost V 4 bases and J 9 bases; bases outside gene matches: 9. CDR1 SGDLS and CDR2 YYNGEE come from the germline V gene. CDR3 size: 14 residues. The CDR3 spells CASSLRTGGNGQYF. The DNA for the CDR3 is TGTGCCAGCAGCCTCCGGACAGGGGGCAACGGGCAGTACTTC.

The V and J genes are TRBV30 and TRBJ1-3; the D is unclear. V was clipped by 5 bases and J by 0 bases, with 11 bases between them. CDR1 and CDR2 from the germline V gene are GTSNPN and SVGIG (reference sequence). This CDR3 has 14 residues. CDR3 loop: CAWGDGSSGNTIYF. The CDR3, as DNA: TGTGCCTGGGGAGATGGAAGCTCTGGAAACACCATATATTTT.

The CDR3 nucleotides are TGTGCCAGCAGTGAGCAAGCAGGGCTGGCTGGATATGGCTACACCTTC. Its translation is CASSEQAGLAGYGYTF. The chain employs TRBV2 and TRBJ1-2; tentative D call: TRBD1 (5 bases). CDR1 SNHLY and CDR2 FYNNEI come from the germline V gene. This CDR3 spans 16 amino acids. The V and J ends lost 3 bases and 5 bases respectively, with 19 bases between them.

This clone showed up just a few times. CDR3 region: CASSLGPRLAVGPQYF. In DNA form, the CDR3 reads TGTGCCAGCAGCTTGGGCCCACGGCTAGCGGTGGGGCCCCAGTACTTC. The V gene is TRBV7-3, the J gene TRBJ2-5; TRBD2 aligns across 7 bases. The V gene end was trimmed by 3 bases and the J gene end by 9 bases; junction bases not matched to a gene: 16. This CDR3 is 16 amino acids long. Germline lookup yields CDR1 SGHTA and CDR2 FQGTGA.

This chain uses TRBV6-1 with TRBJ2-1; no reliable D call. The CDR3 runs 13 residues. The V gene lost 3 bases and the J gene lost 2 bases, with 5 bases spanning the gap. Germline V gene lookup returns CDR1 MNHNS and CDR2 SASEGT. CDR3: CASSDYAYNEQFF. CDR3 bases: TGTGCCAGCAGTGATTATGCCTACAATGAGCAGTTCTTC.

The rearrangement joins TRBV5-1 to TRBJ2-5; maybe TRBD2 (5 bases). Germline-derived CDR1 and CDR2 are SGHRS and YFSETQ. V dropped 0 bases and J dropped 5 bases, with 17 bases sitting between them. The CDR3 has 16 residues. The CDR3 DNA follows: TGCGCCAGCAGCTTGGCCGGAGGCCATCTCAGGGAGACCCAGTACTTC. Translating gives CASSLAGGHLRETQYF.

The rearrangement links TRBV28 to TRBJ1-4; perhaps TRBD1 as D (6 bases). Trimming cost V 7 bases and J 13 bases, with 16 bases left between them. The V gene's germline CDR1 is MDHEN and CDR2 SYDVKM. The length of the CDR3 is 12 residues. CDR3 sequence (DNA): TGTGCCAGCAACTTCGGGGGCGCGGGACTGTTTTTT. Translated, it gives CASNFGGAGLFF.